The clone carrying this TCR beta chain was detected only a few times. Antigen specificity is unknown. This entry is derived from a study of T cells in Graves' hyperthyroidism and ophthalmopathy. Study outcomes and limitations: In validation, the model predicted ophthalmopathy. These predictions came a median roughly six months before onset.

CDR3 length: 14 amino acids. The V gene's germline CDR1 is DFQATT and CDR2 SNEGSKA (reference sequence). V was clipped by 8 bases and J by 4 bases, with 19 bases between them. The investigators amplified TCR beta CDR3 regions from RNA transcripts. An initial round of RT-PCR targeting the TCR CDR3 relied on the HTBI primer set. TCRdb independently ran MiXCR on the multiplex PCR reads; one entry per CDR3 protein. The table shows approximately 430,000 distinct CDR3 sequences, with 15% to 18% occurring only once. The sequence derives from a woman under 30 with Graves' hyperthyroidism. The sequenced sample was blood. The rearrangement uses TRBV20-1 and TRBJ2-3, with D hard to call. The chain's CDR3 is CSTHSPGSADTQYF. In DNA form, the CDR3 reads TGCAGTACTCACTCGCCTGGGTCCGCAGATACGCAGTATTTT.